This T cell receptor (beta chain) was retrieved from a study of technical replicates of blood from a few donors. Method: immunoSEQ multiplex PCR; TCRdb's copy keeps in-frame clones and lacks some. The sample holds under 90,000 clones, around 94% seen once. The material sequenced was T cells isolated from PBMCs. This TCR was recovered from a human donor in good health.

CDR3 nucleotide sequence: TGTGCCAGCAGCGCCGGGACTCCCCAATACAATGAGCAGTTCTTC. This encodes CASSAGTPQYNEQFF. The chain links TRBV9 to TRBJ2-1; weak D call: TRBD2 (6 bases). Trimming left V 3 bases short and J 4 bases short, with 14 bases between. Per germline, CDR1 SGDLS and CDR2 YYNGEE. The CDR3 has 15 residues.